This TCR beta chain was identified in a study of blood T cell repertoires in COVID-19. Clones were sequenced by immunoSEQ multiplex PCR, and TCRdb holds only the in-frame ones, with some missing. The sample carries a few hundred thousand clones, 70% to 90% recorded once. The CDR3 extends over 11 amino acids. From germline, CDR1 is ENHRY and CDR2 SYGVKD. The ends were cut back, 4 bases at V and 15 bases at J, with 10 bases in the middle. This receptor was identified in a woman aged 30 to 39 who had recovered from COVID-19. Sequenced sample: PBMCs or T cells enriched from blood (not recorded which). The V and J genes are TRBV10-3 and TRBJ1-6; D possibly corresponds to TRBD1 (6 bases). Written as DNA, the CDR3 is TGTGCCATCAGTGTTGGGGGCTTCCTCCACTTT. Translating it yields CAISVGGFLHF.